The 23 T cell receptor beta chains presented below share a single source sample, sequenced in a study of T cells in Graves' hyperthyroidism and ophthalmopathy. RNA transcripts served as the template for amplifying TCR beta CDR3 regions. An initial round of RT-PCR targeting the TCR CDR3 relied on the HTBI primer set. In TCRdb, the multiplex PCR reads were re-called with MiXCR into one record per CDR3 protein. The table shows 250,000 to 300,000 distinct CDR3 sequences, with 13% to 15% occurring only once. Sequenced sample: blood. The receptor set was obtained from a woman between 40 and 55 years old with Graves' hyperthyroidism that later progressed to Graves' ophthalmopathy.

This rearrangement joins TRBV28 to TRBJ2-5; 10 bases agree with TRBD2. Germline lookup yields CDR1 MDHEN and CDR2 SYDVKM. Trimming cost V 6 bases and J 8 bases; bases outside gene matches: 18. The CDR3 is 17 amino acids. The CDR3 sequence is CASSQAASGSLGETQYF. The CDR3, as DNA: TGTGCCAGCAGCCAAGCCGCTAGCGGGAGCCTTGGGGAAACCCAGTACTTC.

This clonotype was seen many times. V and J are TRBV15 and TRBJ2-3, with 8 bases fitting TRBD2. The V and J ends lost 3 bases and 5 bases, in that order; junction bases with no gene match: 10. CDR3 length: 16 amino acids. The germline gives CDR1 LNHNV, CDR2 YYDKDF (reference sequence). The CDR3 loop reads CATSRVPGLDRDTQYF. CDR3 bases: TGTGCCACCAGCAGGGTTCCGGGACTAGACCGAGATACGCAGTATTTT.

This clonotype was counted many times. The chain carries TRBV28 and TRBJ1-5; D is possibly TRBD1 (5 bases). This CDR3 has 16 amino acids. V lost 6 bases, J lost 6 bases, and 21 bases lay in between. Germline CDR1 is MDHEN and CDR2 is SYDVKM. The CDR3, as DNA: TGTGCCAGCAGCCTCCTGGGGCAGGGAGTCCGTCAGCCCCAGCATTTT. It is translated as CASSLLGQGVRQPQHF. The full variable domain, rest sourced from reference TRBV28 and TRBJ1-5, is DVKVTQSSRYLVKRTGEKVFLECVQDMDHENMFWYRQDPGLGLRLIYFSYDVKMKEKGDIPEGYSVSREKKERFSLILESASTNQTSMYLCASSLLGQGVRQPQHFGDGTRLSIL.

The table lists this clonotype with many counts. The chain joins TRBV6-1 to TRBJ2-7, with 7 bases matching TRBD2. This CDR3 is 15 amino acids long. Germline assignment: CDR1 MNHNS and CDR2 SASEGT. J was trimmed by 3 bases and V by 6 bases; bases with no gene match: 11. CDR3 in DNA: TGTGCCAGCAGCAATCGGGCTAGCGGACTCTACGAGCAGTACTTC. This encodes CASSNRASGLYEQYF.

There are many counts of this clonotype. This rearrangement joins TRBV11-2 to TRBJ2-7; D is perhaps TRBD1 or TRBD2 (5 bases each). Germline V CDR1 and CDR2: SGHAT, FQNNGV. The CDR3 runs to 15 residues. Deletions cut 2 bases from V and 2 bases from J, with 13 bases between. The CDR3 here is CASSLISGRTYEQYF. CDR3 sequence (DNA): TGTGCCAGCAGCTTAATATCAGGGAGAACCTACGAGCAGTACTTC.

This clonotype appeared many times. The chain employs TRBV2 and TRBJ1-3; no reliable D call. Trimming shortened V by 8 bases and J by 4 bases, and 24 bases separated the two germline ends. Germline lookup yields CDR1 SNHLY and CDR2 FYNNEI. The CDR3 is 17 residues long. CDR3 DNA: TGTGCCAGCCACAAGACTACAGCGAAATCAGGCGGAAACACCATATATTTT. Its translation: CASHKTTAKSGGNTIYF.

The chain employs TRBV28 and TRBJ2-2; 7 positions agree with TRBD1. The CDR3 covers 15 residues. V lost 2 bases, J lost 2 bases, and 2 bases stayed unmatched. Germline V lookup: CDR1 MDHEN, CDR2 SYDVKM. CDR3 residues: CASSLGTVNTGELFF. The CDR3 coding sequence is TGTGCCAGCAGTTTAGGGACAGTTAACACCGGGGAGCTGTTTTTT.

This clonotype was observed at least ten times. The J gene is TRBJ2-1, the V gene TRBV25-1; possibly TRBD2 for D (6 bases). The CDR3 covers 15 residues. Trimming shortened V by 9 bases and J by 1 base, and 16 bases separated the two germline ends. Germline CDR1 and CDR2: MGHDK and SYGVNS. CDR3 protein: CASGGKAESYNEQFF. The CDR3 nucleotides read TGTGCCAGTGGGGGGAAAGCGGAGTCCTACAATGAGCAGTTCTTC.

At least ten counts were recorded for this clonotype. This CDR3 is CATSDPDWGYTF. The CDR3 DNA follows: TGTGCCACCAGTGATCCCGATTGGGGCTACACCTTC. The chain uses TRBV24-1 and TRBJ1-2; D gene uncertain. Germline V gene data show CDR1 as KGHDR and CDR2 as SFDVKD. The CDR3 contains 12 residues. Trimming pared 3 bases from V and 8 bases from J, leaving 9 bases between.

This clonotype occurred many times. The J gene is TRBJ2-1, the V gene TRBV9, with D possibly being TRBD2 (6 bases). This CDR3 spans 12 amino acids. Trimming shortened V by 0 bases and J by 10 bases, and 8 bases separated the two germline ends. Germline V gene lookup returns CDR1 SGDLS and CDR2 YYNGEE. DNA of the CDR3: TGTGCCAGCAGCGTAGAGGCGGGAGAGCAGTTCTTC. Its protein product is CASSVEAGEQFF.

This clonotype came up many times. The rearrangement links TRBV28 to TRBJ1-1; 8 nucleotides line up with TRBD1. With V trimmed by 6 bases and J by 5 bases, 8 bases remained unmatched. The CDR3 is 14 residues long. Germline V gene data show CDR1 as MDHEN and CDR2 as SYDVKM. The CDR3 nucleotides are TGTGCCAGCAGCTCAGGGGGCGCGAATACTGAAGCTTTCTTT. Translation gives CASSSGGANTEAFF.

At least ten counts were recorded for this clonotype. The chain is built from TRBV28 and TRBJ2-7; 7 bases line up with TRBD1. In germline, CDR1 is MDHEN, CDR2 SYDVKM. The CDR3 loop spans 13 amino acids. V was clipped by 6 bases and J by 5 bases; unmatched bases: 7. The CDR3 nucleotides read TGTGCCAGCAGCCGACAGGGTACCCACGAGCAGTACTTC. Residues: CASSRQGTHEQYF.

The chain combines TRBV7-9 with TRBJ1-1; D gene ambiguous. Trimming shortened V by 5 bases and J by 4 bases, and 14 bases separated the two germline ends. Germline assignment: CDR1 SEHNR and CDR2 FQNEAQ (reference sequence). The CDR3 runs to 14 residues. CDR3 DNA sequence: TGTGCCAGCAGCCGAGCGGGGTTGGGCACTGAAGCTTTCTTT. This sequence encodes CASSRAGLGTEAFF.

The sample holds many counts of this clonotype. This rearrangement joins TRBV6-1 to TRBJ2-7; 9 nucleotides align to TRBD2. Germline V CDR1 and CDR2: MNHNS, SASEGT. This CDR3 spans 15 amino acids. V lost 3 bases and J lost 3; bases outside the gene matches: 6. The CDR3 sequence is CASSEAGTSFYEQYF. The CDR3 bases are TGTGCCAGCAGTGAGGCCGGGACTAGCTTCTACGAGCAGTACTTC.

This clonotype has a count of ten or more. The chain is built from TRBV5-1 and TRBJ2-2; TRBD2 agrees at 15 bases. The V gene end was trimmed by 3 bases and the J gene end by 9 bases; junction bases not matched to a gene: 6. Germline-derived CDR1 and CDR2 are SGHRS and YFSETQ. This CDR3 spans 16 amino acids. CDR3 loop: CASSYAGTSGRRELFF. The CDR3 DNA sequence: TGCGCCAGCAGCTACGCCGGGACTAGCGGGAGGAGGGAGCTGTTTTTT.

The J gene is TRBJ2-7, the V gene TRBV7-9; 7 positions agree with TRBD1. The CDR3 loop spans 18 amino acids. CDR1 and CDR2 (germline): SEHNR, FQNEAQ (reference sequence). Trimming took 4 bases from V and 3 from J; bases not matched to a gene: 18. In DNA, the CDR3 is TGTGCCAGCAGCTCCCGACAGGGCCGGGTGGCTTCAAGCTACGAGCAGTACTTC. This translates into CASSSRQGRVASSYEQYF.

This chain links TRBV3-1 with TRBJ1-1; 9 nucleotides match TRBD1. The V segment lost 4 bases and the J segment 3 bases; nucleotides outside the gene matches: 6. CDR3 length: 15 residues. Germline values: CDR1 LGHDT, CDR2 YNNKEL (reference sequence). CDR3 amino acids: CASSPDRGEYTEAFF. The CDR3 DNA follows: TGTGCCAGCAGCCCCGACAGGGGGGAGTACACTGAAGCTTTCTTT.

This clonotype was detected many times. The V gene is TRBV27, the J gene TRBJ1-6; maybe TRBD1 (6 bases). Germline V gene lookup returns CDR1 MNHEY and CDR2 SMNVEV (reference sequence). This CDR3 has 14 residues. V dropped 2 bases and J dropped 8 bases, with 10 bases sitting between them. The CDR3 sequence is CASSLQGFDSPLHF. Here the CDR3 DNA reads TGTGCCAGCAGTTTACAGGGGTTCGATTCACCCCTCCACTTT.

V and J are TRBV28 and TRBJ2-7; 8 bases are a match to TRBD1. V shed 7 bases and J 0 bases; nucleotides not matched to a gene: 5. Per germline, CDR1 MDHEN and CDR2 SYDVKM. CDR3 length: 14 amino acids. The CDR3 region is CASTKQGDSYEQYF. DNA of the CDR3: TGTGCCAGCACCAAACAGGGGGACTCCTACGAGCAGTACTTC.

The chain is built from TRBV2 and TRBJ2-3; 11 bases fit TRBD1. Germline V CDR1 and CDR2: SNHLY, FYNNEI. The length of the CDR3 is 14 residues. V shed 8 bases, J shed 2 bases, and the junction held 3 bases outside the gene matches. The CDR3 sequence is CASGQGASTDTQYF. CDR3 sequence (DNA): TGTGCCAGCGGACAGGGGGCCTCCACAGATACGCAGTATTTT.

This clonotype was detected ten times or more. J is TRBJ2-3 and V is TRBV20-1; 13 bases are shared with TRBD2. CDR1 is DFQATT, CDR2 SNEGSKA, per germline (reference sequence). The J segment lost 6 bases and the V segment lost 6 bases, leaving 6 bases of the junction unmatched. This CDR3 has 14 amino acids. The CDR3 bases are TGCAGTGCGAGGACTAGCGGGAGCCCGGATACGCAGTATTTT. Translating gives CSARTSGSPDTQYF.

CDR3 in DNA: TGTGCCAGCTTAAGGGGTGACCAGGGGTCGGGCTACACCTTC. It is translated as CASLRGDQGSGYTF. The chain recombines TRBV2 with TRBJ1-2; D possibly corresponds to TRBD1 (6 bases). The CDR3 is made up of 14 amino acids. The germline V gene encodes CDR1 SNHLY and CDR2 FYNNEI. Trimming removed 8 bases from V and 8 bases from J, with 21 bases in between. The full variable domain, with the rest looked up from reference TRBV2 and TRBJ1-2, is EPEVTQTPSHQVTQMGQEVILRCVPISNHLYFYWYRQILGQKVEFLVSFYNNEISEKSEIFDDQFSVERPDGSNFTLKIRSTKLEDSAMYFCASLRGDQGSGYTFGSGTRLTVV.

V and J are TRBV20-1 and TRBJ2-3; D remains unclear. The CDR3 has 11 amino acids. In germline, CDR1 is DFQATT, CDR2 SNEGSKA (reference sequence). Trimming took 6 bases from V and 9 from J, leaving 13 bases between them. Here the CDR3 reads CSASRTQTQYF. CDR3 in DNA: TGCAGTGCGAGCCGGACCCAGACGCAGTATTTT.